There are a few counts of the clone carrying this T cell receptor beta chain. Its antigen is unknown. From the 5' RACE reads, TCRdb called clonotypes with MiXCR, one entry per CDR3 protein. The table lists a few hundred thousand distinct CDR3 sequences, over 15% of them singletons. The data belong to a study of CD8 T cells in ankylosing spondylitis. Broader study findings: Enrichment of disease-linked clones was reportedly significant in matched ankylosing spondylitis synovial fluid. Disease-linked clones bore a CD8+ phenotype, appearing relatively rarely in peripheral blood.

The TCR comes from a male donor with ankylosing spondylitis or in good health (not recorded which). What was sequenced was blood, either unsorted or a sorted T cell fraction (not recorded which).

The CDR3 spells CASSIVDRNTEAFF. Here the CDR3 DNA reads TGTGCCAGCAGCATCGTCGACAGGAACACTGAAGCTTTCTTT. The chain is built from TRBV5-6 and TRBJ1-1, with a possible D match to TRBD1 (5 bases). Germline V CDR1 and CDR2: SGHDT, YYEEEE. The ends were cut back, 4 bases at V and 1 base at J, with 11 bases in the middle. This CDR3 comprises 14 residues.